These 28 T cell receptor beta chains came from one sample sequenced in a study of T cells in Graves' hyperthyroidism and ophthalmopathy. The investigators amplified TCR beta CDR3 regions from RNA transcripts. TCR CDR3 underwent first-round RT-PCR with the HTBI primer set. Each CDR3 protein gets one entry after TCRdb re-called the multiplex PCR reads with MiXCR. The sample shows 300,000 to 450,000 distinct CDR3 sequences, around 13% of them seen only once. Sequencing input: blood. These receptors came from a young woman with Graves' hyperthyroidism.

This clonotype came up many times. This chain joins TRBV5-6 and TRBJ1-4, with D hard to call. Germline values: CDR1 SGHDT, CDR2 YYEEEE. Trimming left V 4 bases short and J 8 bases short, with 15 bases between. The CDR3 runs to 14 residues. The CDR3 nucleotides are TGTGCCAGCAGCCCAGATCTCACGGAAGAAAAACTGTTTTTT. It codes for CASSPDLTEEKLFF.

In this sample, this clonotype turned up many times. V is TRBV18 and J is TRBJ1-2; tentative D call: TRBD1 (5 bases). Germline lookup yields CDR1 KGHSH and CDR2 LQKENI. V lost 2 bases to trimming and J lost 6 bases, with 10 bases between them. This CDR3 region has 13 residues. CDR3 sequence reads: CASSPAGPDGYTF. CDR3 nucleotide sequence: TGTGCCAGCTCACCAGCAGGGCCGGATGGCTACACCTTC.

This clonotype was detected a few times. With a much larger clone just one base away, this may be a read error. DNA for the CDR3: TGCAGTGTCCTCAGGGGGGGGAACGAGCAGTACTTC. It yields the protein CSVLRGGNEQYF. The V gene is TRBV20-1, the J gene TRBJ2-7; the D call may be TRBD1 or TRBD2 (7 bases each). Germline V gene sequence: CDR1 DFQATT, CDR2 SNEGSKA (reference sequence). V was clipped by 7 bases and J by 5 bases, with 15 bases between them. This CDR3 is 12 amino acids long.

Concerning this clonotype: The CDR3 end shows no conserved phenylalanine or tryptophan, and so a read error is likely. The chain has TRBV20-1 and TRBJ2-1; D is possibly TRBD2 (6 bases). With 6 bases removed from V and 3 bases from J, the gap between germline ends came to 15 bases. The CDR3 sequence is 14 residues long. CDR1 and CDR2 from the germline V gene are DFQATT and SNEGSKA (reference sequence). The CDR3 DNA sequence: TGCAGTGCAAGTTTAGCGGCCCTCTACAATGAGCAGTTCTCC. It specifies CSASLAALYNEQFS.

Concerning this clonotype itself: Given a much more abundant clone one base away, this may be a read error. The rearrangement links TRBV14 to TRBJ2-1, with no clear D. Germline CDR1 reads SGHDN; CDR2 reads FVKESK. The CDR3 covers 12 residues. The V end lost 2 bases, the J end lost 9 bases, and 8 bases lay between the germline ends. The chain's CDR3 is CASSQTGSEQFF. The CDR3 bases are TGTGCCAGCAGCCAAACGGGCAGTGAGCAGTTCTTC.

This clonotype has ten or more counts. The J gene is TRBJ1-1, the V gene TRBV5-8, with D maybe TRBD1 (6 bases). V was shortened by 6 bases and J by 4 bases, with 13 bases between the two germline ends. There are 13 residues in the CDR3. Per germline, CDR1 SGHTS and CDR2 YDEGEE. CDR3 sequence: CASTLWGATEAFF. For the CDR3, the DNA is TGTGCCAGCACCCTATGGGGGGCCACTGAAGCTTTCTTT.

This clonotype came up many times. The chain links TRBV4-3 to TRBJ1-1; D is possibly TRBD1 (5 bases). CDR3 length: 15 amino acids. V was clipped by 4 bases and J by 1 base, with 13 bases between them. Germline values: CDR1 LGHNA, CDR2 YSLEER. CDR3 bases: TGCGCCAGCAGCCCCAGTCGGGGGGGGAACACTGAAGCTTTCTTT. Protein: CASSPSRGGNTEAFF.

The chain is built from TRBV5-6 and TRBJ2-1, with 9 bases aligning to TRBD2. CDR3 size: 16 residues. The junction had 8 bases not matched to a gene; V was cut back by 0 bases and J by 7 bases. The V gene's germline CDR1 is SGHDT and CDR2 YYEEEE. CDR3 nucleotides: TGTGCCAGCAGCTTGGGTGAGACTAGCGGACTAAATGAGCAGTTCTTC. Amino acids: CASSLGETSGLNEQFF.

This clonotype showed up many times. The chain joins TRBV28 to TRBJ2-1; D unclear. V was shortened by 7 bases and J by 4 bases, with 11 bases between the two germline ends. The CDR3 is 13 residues long. The germline V gene has CDR1 MDHEN and CDR2 SYDVKM. CDR3 sequence (DNA): TGTGCCAGCACCGGTCAGAATTACAATGAGCAGTTCTTC. Amino acids: CASTGQNYNEQFF.

This clonotype has at least ten counts. J is TRBJ2-1 and V is TRBV2; no firm D call. Germline V gives CDR1 SNHLY, CDR2 FYNNEI. The V end was cut by 0 bases, the J end by 4 bases, with 4 bases between. This CDR3 region has 13 residues. The chain's CDR3 is CASSEAKYNEQFF. The CDR3 bases are TGTGCCAGCAGTGAAGCTAAGTACAATGAGCAGTTCTTC.

As DNA, the CDR3 is TGTGCCAGCAGCGTAGCCGGTGTGGATAGGATTCAGTACTTC. Protein product: CASSVAGVDRIQYF. The chain uses TRBV9 and TRBJ2-4, with D unclear. The CDR3 spans 14 residues. V was trimmed by 0 bases and J by 10 bases, leaving 14 bases between them. The germline CDR1 and CDR2 sequences are SGDLS and YYNGEE.

This clonotype was seen at least ten times. The rearrangement links TRBV4-3 to TRBJ1-1; D is undetermined. Germline V gene lookup returns CDR1 LGHNA and CDR2 YSLEER. V shed 0 bases and J shed 3 bases, with 8 bases lying between them. The CDR3 runs 14 residues. The CDR3 DNA is TGCGCCAGCAGCCAAGATTTGCTTCACACTGAAGCTTTCTTT. Translating it yields CASSQDLLHTEAFF.

This clonotype has a count of ten or more. The CDR3: CASSSQPGLDIAYEQFF. The CDR3 DNA sequence: TGTGCCAGCAGTTCACAGCCGGGACTAGATATCGCCTATGAGCAGTTCTTC. The chain joins TRBV27 to TRBJ2-1; 8 bases map to TRBD2. Germline loops: CDR1 MNHEY, CDR2 SMNVEV (reference sequence). This CDR3 is built from 17 residues. Trimming cost V 4 bases and J 8 bases; bases outside gene matches: 16.

Many counts were recorded for this clonotype. The CDR3 nucleotides read TGTGCCAGCAGTGCTTGGGACAGGGATCGAGCTTTCTTT. Protein product: CASSAWDRDRAFF. V gene TRBV2 combines with J gene TRBJ1-1; 9 nucleotides line up with TRBD1. The germline CDR1 and CDR2 sequences are SNHLY and FYNNEI. The CDR3 is made up of 13 amino acids. With V trimmed by 4 bases and J by 10 bases, 7 bases remained unmatched.

This clonotype was found once. A much larger clone sits a single nucleotide away, making a read error possible. The CDR3 bases are TGTGCCAGCAGTAATACATGGGATGGCTACACCTTC. Encoded protein: CASSNTWDGYTF. The gene calls are TRBV6-1 and TRBJ1-2; D gene unclear. The V and J ends lost 5 bases and 6 bases respectively, with 10 bases between them. CDR1 is MNHNS and CDR2 is SASEGT in the germline V gene. The CDR3 is 12 residues long.

This clonotype was detected ten times or more. The chain joins TRBV5-1 to TRBJ1-2, with unresolved D. From germline, CDR1 is SGHRS and CDR2 YFSETQ. The CDR3 consists of 13 residues. With 0 bases removed from V and 7 bases from J, the gap between germline ends came to 10 bases. CDR3 DNA sequence: TGCGCCAGCAGCTTGGCCGGCAGAAGTGGCTACACCTTC. Protein product: CASSLAGRSGYTF.

This clonotype was seen at least ten times. This sequence joins TRBV5-1 and TRBJ2-3; 11 positions match TRBD2. In germline, CDR1 is SGHRS, CDR2 YFSETQ. The CDR3 spans 17 residues. V shed 3 bases, J shed 4 bases, and the junction held 10 bases outside the gene matches. The CDR3 reads CASSSGTSGSRSDTQYF. The CDR3 DNA is TGCGCCAGCAGCTCGGGAACTAGCGGGAGTAGGTCAGATACGCAGTATTTT.

The table lists this clonotype with many counts. The CDR3 coding sequence is TGTGCCAGCAGCCCCAGGGGGCCGGCCGATAATTCACCCCTCCACTTT. Translating gives CASSPRGPADNSPLHF. The chain employs TRBV2 and TRBJ1-6, with 8 nucleotides matching TRBD1. Germline V gene sequence: CDR1 SNHLY, CDR2 FYNNEI. CDR3 length: 16 residues. Germline trimming cut 6 bases from V and 5 bases from J; bases unmatched to any gene: 9.

This clonotype was observed at least ten times. The rearrangement uses TRBV7-2 and TRBJ2-2; D is unresolved. The CDR3 is 14 amino acids. In germline, CDR1 is SGHTA, CDR2 FQGNSA. Trimming took 4 bases from V and 6 from J, leaving 12 bases between them. The CDR3 coding sequence is TGTGCCAGCAGCTCAATGGCAGGTTCCGGGGAGCTGTTTTTT. The encoded protein is CASSSMAGSGELFF. The full variable domain, completed using reference TRBV7-2 and TRBJ2-2, is GAGVSQSPSNKVTEKGKDVELRCDPISGHTALYWYRQSLGQGLEFLIYFQGNSAPDKSGLPSDRFSAERTGGSVSTLTIQRTQQEDSAVYLCASSSMAGSGELFFGEGSRLTVL.

This clonotype appeared a few times. This sequence joins TRBV27 and TRBJ1-2; D not certain. V lost 1 base and J 8 bases, leaving 14 bases between the germline ends. Germline lookup yields CDR1 MNHEY and CDR2 SMNVEV (reference sequence). The CDR3 is 14 amino acids. Here the CDR3 DNA reads TGTGCCAGCAGTTTATACGGCGGAGGTGAAGGCTACACCTTC. Amino acid sequence: CASSLYGGGEGYTF.

The V call is TRBV19, the J call TRBJ1-5; D ambiguous. The CDR3 length is 14 residues. Per the germline V gene, CDR1 is LNHDA and CDR2 is SQIVND (reference sequence). CDR3 residues: CVSRESWGNQPQHF. The CDR3 DNA follows: TGTGTCAGCCGGGAGAGTTGGGGCAATCAGCCCCAGCATTTT.

This clonotype has more than one count but fewer than ten. The chain has TRBV6-6 and TRBJ1-1, with D possibly TRBD1 on 5 matching bases. Trimming shortened V by 0 bases and J by 7 bases, and 21 bases separated the two germline ends. Germline CDR1 MNHNY, CDR2 SVGAGI (reference sequence). This CDR3 contains 17 residues. This chain's CDR3 is CASSYSRTGKGIHEAFF. The CDR3 nucleotides are TGTGCCAGCAGTTACTCGAGGACGGGAAAGGGGATACATGAAGCTTTCTTT.

This chain connects TRBV20-1 to TRBJ2-5; D gene unclear. This CDR3 is 13 amino acids long. Per germline, CDR1 DFQATT and CDR2 SNEGSKA (reference sequence). The V gene lost 2 bases and the J gene lost 1 base, with 8 bases spanning the gap. CDR3 nucleotides: TGCAGTGCTAGATTTGTGATCCAAGAGACCCAGTACTTC. This codes for CSARFVIQETQYF.

This chain joins TRBV6-2 or TRBV6-3 and TRBJ1-2; perhaps TRBD1 as D (6 bases). From germline, CDR1 is MNHEY and CDR2 SVGEGT. The CDR3 covers 14 residues. The ends were cut back, 5 bases at V and 8 bases at J, with 18 bases in the middle. CDR3 loop: CASSARWGAVGYTF. DNA of the CDR3: TGTGCCAGCAGTGCAAGGTGGGGGGCTGTCGGCTACACCTTC.

This clonotype turned up a few times. The rearrangement uses TRBV24-1 and TRBJ2-1; 7 bases line up with TRBD2. CDR3 length equals 15 residues. Losses at the gene ends were 1 base for V and 3 bases for J; bases not matched to a gene: 2. Germline V gives CDR1 KGHDR, CDR2 SFDVKD. The CDR3 DNA reads as TGTGCCACCAGTGATTTACGCGGGAGCTACAATGAGCAGTTCTTC. Encoded protein: CATSDLRGSYNEQFF.

The chain is built from TRBV4-1 and TRBJ2-1; TRBD2 matches 7 bases. CDR3 length: 15 residues. Germline V lookup: CDR1 MGHRA, CDR2 YSYEKL. V gave up 2 bases and J gave up 6 bases; unmatched junction bases: 7. The CDR3 coding sequence is TGCGCCAGCAGCCAACTGGGACTACGGATCAATGAGCAGTTCTTC. As protein: CASSQLGLRINEQFF.

This clonotype was recorded at least ten times. This sequence joins TRBV20-1 and TRBJ2-1; weak D call: TRBD2 (6 bases). The CDR3 extends over 15 amino acids. CDR1 is DFQATT and CDR2 is SNEGSKA in the germline V gene (reference sequence). The ends were cut back, 2 bases at V and 3 bases at J, with 14 bases in the middle. The CDR3 spells CSARPQAGFYNEQFF. CDR3 in DNA: TGCAGTGCTAGACCCCAAGCGGGCTTCTACAATGAGCAGTTCTTC.

Many counts were recorded for this clonotype. The rearrangement joins TRBV29-1 to TRBJ2-3; no clear D. The CDR3 sequence is 15 residues long. The V end was cut by 3 bases, the J end by 0 bases, with 13 bases between. Germline CDR1 and CDR2: SQVTM and ANQGSEA. The CDR3: CSVDAAAQSTDTQYF. DNA of the CDR3: TGCAGCGTTGATGCGGCAGCCCAGAGCACAGATACGCAGTATTTT.